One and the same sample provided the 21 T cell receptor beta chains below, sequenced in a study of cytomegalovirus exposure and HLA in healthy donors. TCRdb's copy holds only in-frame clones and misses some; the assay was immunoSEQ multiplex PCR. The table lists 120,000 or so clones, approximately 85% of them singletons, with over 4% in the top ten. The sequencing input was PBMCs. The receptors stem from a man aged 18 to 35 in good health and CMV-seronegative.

The CDR3 loop is CASSQDRGLPTDTQYF. In DNA, the CDR3 is TGCGCCAGCAGCCAAGATAGGGGGCTCCCCACAGATACGCAGTATTTT. This rearrangement joins TRBV4-1 to TRBJ2-3; 7 bases are a match to TRBD1. J gave up 2 bases and V 0 bases, and 5 bases lay outside the gene matches. Per the germline V gene, CDR1 is MGHRA and CDR2 is YSYEKL. The CDR3 is made up of 16 amino acids.

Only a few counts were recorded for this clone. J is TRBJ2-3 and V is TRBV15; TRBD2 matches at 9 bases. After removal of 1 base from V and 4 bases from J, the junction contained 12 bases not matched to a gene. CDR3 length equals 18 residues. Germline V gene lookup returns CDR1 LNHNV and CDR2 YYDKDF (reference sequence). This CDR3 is CATSRGRAGGLQADTQYF. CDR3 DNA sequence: TGTGCCACCAGCAGAGGACGGGCGGGAGGGCTGCAGGCAGATACGCAGTATTTT.

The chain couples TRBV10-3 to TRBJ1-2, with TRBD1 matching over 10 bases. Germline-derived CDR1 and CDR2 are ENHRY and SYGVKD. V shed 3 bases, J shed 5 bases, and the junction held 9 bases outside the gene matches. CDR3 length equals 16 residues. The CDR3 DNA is TGTGCCATCAGTGACTCGAGACAGGGGGCGGGATATGGCTACACCTTC. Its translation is CAISDSRQGAGYGYTF.

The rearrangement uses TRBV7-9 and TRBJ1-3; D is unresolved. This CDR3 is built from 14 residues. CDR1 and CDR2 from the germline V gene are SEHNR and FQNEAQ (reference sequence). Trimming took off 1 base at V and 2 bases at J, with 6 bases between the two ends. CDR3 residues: CASSLGSTGNTIYF. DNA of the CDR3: TGTGCCAGCAGCTTAGGCTCTACTGGAAACACCATATATTTT.

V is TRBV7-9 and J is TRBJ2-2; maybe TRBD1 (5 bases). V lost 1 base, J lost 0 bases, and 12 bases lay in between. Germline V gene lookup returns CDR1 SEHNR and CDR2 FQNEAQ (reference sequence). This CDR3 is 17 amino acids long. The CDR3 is CASSLGVGATNTGELFF. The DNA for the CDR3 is TGTGCCAGCAGCTTAGGTGTTGGGGCTACGAACACCGGGGAGCTGTTTTTT. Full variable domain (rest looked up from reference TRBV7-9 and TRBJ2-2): DTGVSQNPRHKITKRGQNVTFRCDPISEHNRLYWYRQTLGQGPEFLTYFQNEAQLEKSRLLSDRFSAERPKGSFSTLEIQRTEQGDSAMYLCASSLGVGATNTGELFFGEGSRLTVL.

CDR3 nucleotide sequence: TGTGCCAGCAGCGCTACGGGAGATACGCAGTATTTT. Translated: CASSATGDTQYF. This chain links TRBV7-2 with TRBJ2-3; no clear D gene. This CDR3 contains 12 residues. Per germline, CDR1 SGHTA and CDR2 FQGNSA. V was clipped by 5 bases and J by 5 bases, with 8 bases between them.

CDR3 nucleotides: TGCGCCAGCAGCTTAAGGAGCGGGGGGGCGGGTGAGCAGTTCTTC. Protein: CASSLRSGGAGEQFF. The chain couples TRBV5-1 to TRBJ2-1; TRBD2 matches 10 bases. V trimming: 2 bases; J trimming: 9 bases; junction bases outside the gene matches: 8. CDR1 and CDR2 from the germline V gene are SGHRS and YFSETQ. CDR3 length: 15 amino acids.

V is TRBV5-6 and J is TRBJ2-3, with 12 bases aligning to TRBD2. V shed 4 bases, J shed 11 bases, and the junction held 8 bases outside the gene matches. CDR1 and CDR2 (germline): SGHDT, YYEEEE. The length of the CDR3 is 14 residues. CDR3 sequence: CASSPQLAGGEQYF. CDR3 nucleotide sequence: TGTGCCAGCAGCCCCCAACTAGCGGGGGGTGAGCAGTATTTT.

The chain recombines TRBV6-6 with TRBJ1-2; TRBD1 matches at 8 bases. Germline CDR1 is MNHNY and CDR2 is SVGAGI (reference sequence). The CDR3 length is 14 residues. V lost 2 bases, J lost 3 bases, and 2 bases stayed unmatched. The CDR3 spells CASSYKGQDYGYTF. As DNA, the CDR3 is TGTGCCAGCAGTTACAAGGGACAGGACTATGGCTACACCTTC.

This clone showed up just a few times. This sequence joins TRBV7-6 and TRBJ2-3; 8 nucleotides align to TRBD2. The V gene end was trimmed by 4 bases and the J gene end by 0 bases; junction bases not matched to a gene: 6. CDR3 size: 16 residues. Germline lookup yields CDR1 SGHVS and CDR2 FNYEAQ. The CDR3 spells CASSSTAGASTDTQYF. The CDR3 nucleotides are TGTGCCAGCAGCTCTACAGCGGGAGCTAGCACAGATACGCAGTATTTT.

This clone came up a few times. CDR3 nucleotide sequence: TGTGCCAGCATCTTCCAGGGAGCGGGAGCGGGACGTGCTGAGCAGTTCTTC. It encodes CASIFQGAGAGRAEQFF. V is TRBV2 and J is TRBJ2-1; 8 bases are shared with TRBD2. Germline CDR1 and CDR2: SNHLY and FYNNEI. The CDR3 is made up of 17 amino acids. V shed 7 bases, J shed 9 bases, and the junction held 20 bases outside the gene matches.

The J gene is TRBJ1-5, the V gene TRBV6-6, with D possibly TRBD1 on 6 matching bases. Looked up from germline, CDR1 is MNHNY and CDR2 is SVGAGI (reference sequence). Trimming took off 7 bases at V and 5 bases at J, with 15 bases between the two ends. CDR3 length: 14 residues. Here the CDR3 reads CASIAGAGDQPQHF. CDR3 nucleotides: TGTGCCAGCATCGCGGGGGCAGGGGATCAGCCCCAGCATTTT.

The CDR3 loop reads CASSFLSVRGDYGYTF. Here the CDR3 DNA reads TGTGCCAGCAGTTTTTTGTCCGTCAGGGGGGACTATGGCTACACCTTC. The genes are TRBV27 and TRBJ1-2; TRBD1 matches at 7 bases. The CDR3 consists of 16 residues. With 3 bases clipped from V and 3 bases from J, the junction kept 10 bases outside the gene matches. Germline V lookup: CDR1 MNHEY, CDR2 SMNVEV (reference sequence).

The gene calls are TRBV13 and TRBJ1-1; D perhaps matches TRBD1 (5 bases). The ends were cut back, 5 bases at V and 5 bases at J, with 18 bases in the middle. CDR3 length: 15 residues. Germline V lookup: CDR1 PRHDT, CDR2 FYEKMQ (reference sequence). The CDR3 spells CASSLPTEGRTEAFF. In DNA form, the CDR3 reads TGTGCCAGCAGCCTCCCGACGGAGGGACGGACTGAAGCTTTCTTT.

The CDR3 coding sequence is TGTGCCATCGGTACGAGCTCTGGAAACACCATATATTTT. Its translation: CAIGTSSGNTIYF. V is TRBV10-3 and J is TRBJ1-3; no clear D gene. The CDR3 length is 13 residues. Germline V CDR1 and CDR2: ENHRY, SYGVKD. V dropped 8 bases and J dropped 0 bases, with 8 bases sitting between them.

The CDR3 nucleotides read TGTGCCAGCAGCATCGCCCGGGACAGGGGGTCTGGGGCCAACGTCCTGACTTTC. Its translation: CASSIARDRGSGANVLTF. V usage is TRBV7-6 and J usage is TRBJ2-6; the match to TRBD1 covers 11 bases. The CDR3 covers 18 residues. The ends lost 5 bases at V and 1 base at J; junction bases unmatched: 7. Germline-derived CDR1 and CDR2 are SGHVS and FNYEAQ.

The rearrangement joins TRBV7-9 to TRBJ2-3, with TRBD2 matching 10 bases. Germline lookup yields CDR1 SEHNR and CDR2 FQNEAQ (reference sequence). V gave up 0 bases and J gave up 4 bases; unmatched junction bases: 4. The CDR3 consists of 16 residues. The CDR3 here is CASSLAASGRADTQYF. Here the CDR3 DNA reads TGTGCCAGCAGCTTAGCCGCTAGCGGGAGAGCAGATACGCAGTATTTT.

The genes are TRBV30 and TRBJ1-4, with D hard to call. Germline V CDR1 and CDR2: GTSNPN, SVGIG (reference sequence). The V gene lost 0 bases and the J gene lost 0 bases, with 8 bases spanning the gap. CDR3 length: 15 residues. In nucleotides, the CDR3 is TGTGCCTGGAGTGTACAGAGAGCAACTAATGAAAAACTGTTTTTT. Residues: CAWSVQRATNEKLFF.

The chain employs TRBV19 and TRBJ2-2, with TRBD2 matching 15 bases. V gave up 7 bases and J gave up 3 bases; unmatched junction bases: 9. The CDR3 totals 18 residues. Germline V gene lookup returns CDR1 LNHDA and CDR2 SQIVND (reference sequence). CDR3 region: CASTAGLAGGRDTGELFF. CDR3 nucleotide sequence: TGTGCCAGTACGGCCGGACTAGCGGGAGGGAGGGACACCGGGGAGCTGTTTTTT.

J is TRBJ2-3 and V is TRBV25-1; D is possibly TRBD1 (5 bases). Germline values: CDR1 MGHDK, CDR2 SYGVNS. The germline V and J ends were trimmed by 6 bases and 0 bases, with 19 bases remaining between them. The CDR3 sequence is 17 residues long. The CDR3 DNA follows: TGTGCCAGCAGCTCACGGATTCTTAGGGGTAGCACAGATACGCAGTATTTT. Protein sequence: CASSSRILRGSTDTQYF.

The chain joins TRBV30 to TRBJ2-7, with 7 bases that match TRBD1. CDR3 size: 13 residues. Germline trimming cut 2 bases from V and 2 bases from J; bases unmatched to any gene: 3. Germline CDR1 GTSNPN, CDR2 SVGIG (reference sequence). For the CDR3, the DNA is TGTGCCTGGAGTCAGACAGGGCCCTACGAGCAGTACTTC. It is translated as CAWSQTGPYEQYF.